These 25 T cell receptor beta chains originate from one sample sequenced in a study of blood T cell repertoires in COVID-19. Clones were read by immunoSEQ multiplex PCR, and TCRdb kept only the in-frame ones, dropping some. The sample lists 110,000 to 150,000 clones; just under 90% were seen once. Sequencing was done on a sample of peripheral blood. The origin of the receptors is a woman aged 40 to 49 with acute or convalescent COVID-19.

The rearrangement links TRBV6-5 to TRBJ2-3, with D possibly being TRBD2 (5 bases). V was pared by 8 bases and J by 0 bases, with 12 bases between. In germline, CDR1 is MNHEY, CDR2 SVGAGI. The CDR3 runs to 14 residues. CDR3 in DNA: TGTGCCAGCGGACCACGGACTAGCACAGATACGCAGTATTTT. It encodes CASGPRTSTDTQYF.

V gene TRBV2 combines with J gene TRBJ1-4, with TRBD1 matching 10 bases. V was pared by 4 bases and J by 5 bases, with 4 bases of the junction left unmatched. Germline CDR1 SNHLY, CDR2 FYNNEI. This CDR3 has 15 residues. The CDR3 spells CASSVSGQGNEKLFF. CDR3 sequence (DNA): TGTGCCAGCAGTGTATCGGGACAGGGGAATGAAAAACTGTTTTTT.

The rearrangement uses TRBV7-8 and TRBJ2-7, with D maybe TRBD1 (6 bases). The V gene lost 2 bases and the J gene lost 6 bases, with 17 bases spanning the gap. CDR1 is SGHVS and CDR2 is FQNEAQ in the germline V gene. CDR3 size: 15 residues. The CDR3 DNA sequence: TGTGCCAGCAGCTTACCCACCCAGCAGGGGCCCGAGCAGTACTTC. The encoded protein is CASSLPTQQGPEQYF.

The chain combines TRBV9 with TRBJ2-3, with D maybe TRBD2 (5 bases). Germline values: CDR1 SGDLS, CDR2 YYNGEE. CDR3 length equals 15 residues. With 0 bases removed from V and 2 bases from J, the gap between germline ends came to 10 bases. The CDR3 DNA sequence: TGTGCCAGCAGCGTAGGGATCGGGAACACAGATACGCAGTATTTT. This codes for CASSVGIGNTDTQYF.

The CDR3 spells CASSLEVGRNTEAFF. The DNA for the CDR3 is TGTGCCAGCAGCTTGGAAGTAGGGAGGAACACTGAAGCTTTCTTT. The V and J genes are TRBV5-8 and TRBJ1-1; the D is unclear. With 0 bases removed from V and 1 base from J, the gap between germline ends came to 10 bases. Per germline, CDR1 SGHTS and CDR2 YDEGEE. The CDR3 length is 15 residues.

This sequence joins TRBV10-3 and TRBJ1-1; TRBD1 might be the D (5 bases). CDR1 and CDR2 (germline): ENHRY, SYGVKD. This CDR3 has 14 residues. Trimming took 4 bases from V and 5 from J, leaving 14 bases between them. Here the CDR3 DNA reads TGTGCCATCAGTGTTGGGAGGGACGGAACTGAAGCTTTCTTT. The encoded protein is CAISVGRDGTEAFF.

J is TRBJ2-7 and V is TRBV18, with 7 bases identical to TRBD1. The V gene end was trimmed by 2 bases and the J gene end by 2 bases; junction bases not matched to a gene: 6. The length of the CDR3 is 15 residues. Germline values: CDR1 KGHSH, CDR2 LQKENI. CDR3 sequence: CASSPMIGQAYEQYF. The CDR3 DNA is TGTGCCAGCTCACCAATGATTGGACAGGCCTACGAGCAGTACTTC. Full variable domain (rest looked up from reference TRBV18 and TRBJ2-7): NAGVMQNPRHLVRRRGQEARLRCSPMKGHSHVYWYRQLPEEGLKFMVYLQKENIIDESGMPKERFSAEFPKEGPSILRIQQVVRGDSAAYFCASSPMIGQAYEQYFGPGTRLTVT.

The chain links TRBV28 to TRBJ1-2; D not certain. Germline values: CDR1 MDHEN, CDR2 SYDVKM. The CDR3 sequence is 15 residues long. V dropped 4 bases and J dropped 8 bases, with 20 bases sitting between them. The CDR3 DNA reads as TGTGCCAGCAGTTACCCCCGCGGGGTGGGGAGGGGCTACACCTTC. Amino acids: CASSYPRGVGRGYTF.

In this sample, this clone turned up once. The CDR3 DNA follows: TGTGCCAGCAGCCCCACAGGCTCCTCTGGAAACACCATATATTTT. Protein product: CASSPTGSSGNTIYF. This chain connects TRBV3-1 (or the pseudogene TRBV3-2) to TRBJ1-3, with D maybe TRBD1 (5 bases). The CDR3 consists of 15 residues. Germline CDR1 reads LGHDT; CDR2 reads YNNKEL (reference sequence). Trimming shortened V by 4 bases and J by 0 bases, and 10 bases separated the two germline ends.

The chain employs TRBV7-3 and TRBJ2-1, with TRBD2 matching over 8 bases. The CDR3 is made up of 15 amino acids. Unmatched junction bases numbered 7, after V lost 5 bases and J lost 4 bases. CDR1 SGHTA and CDR2 FQGTGA come from the germline V gene. CDR3 loop: CASSPTSATYNEQFF. The CDR3 nucleotides read TGTGCCAGCAGCCCGACTAGCGCAACTTACAATGAGCAGTTCTTC.

The chain joins TRBV30 to TRBJ1-2; unclear D gene. The CDR3 is 12 amino acids. Trimming shortened V by 0 bases and J by 4 bases, and 6 bases separated the two germline ends. CDR1 GTSNPN and CDR2 SVGIG come from the germline V gene (reference sequence). Here the CDR3 reads CAWSVPVYGYTF. CDR3 nucleotide sequence: TGTGCCTGGAGTGTCCCTGTCTATGGCTACACCTTC.

This chain connects TRBV4-1 to TRBJ2-1, with 7 bases that match TRBD1. The CDR3 loop spans 19 amino acids. The trim removed 2 bases at V and 1 base at J, leaving 14 bases unmatched. Germline V gene data show CDR1 as MGHRA and CDR2 as YSYEKL. The CDR3 sequence is CASSQWGQITSLSYNEQFF. The CDR3 DNA reads TGCGCCAGCAGCCAATGGGGACAGATAACCTCTCTTTCCTACAATGAGCAGTTCTTC.

The genes are TRBV30 and TRBJ2-1; 14 positions match TRBD2. Trimming took 7 bases from V and 14 from J; bases not matched to a gene: 10. This CDR3 has 13 residues. In germline, CDR1 is GTSNPN, CDR2 SVGIG (reference sequence). The DNA for the CDR3 is TGTGCCTCTAGACTAGCGGGGGGGCCTGTGAAGTTCTTC. Encoded protein: CASRLAGGPVKFF.

In this sample, this clone turned up a few times. The chain recombines TRBV30 with TRBJ1-2; D unclear. The germline V gene has CDR1 GTSNPN and CDR2 SVGIG (reference sequence). Trimming took off 5 bases at V and 1 base at J, with 8 bases between the two ends. The CDR3 contains 12 residues. The CDR3 DNA reads TGTGCCTGGGGGCGGGGTAACTATGGCTACACCTTC. Residues: CAWGRGNYGYTF.

CDR3 DNA sequence: TGTGCCAGCAGCGTAGACGGGAGGGCCCCAGATACGCAGTATTTT. Its translation is CASSVDGRAPDTQYF. The rearrangement joins TRBV9 to TRBJ2-3, with 8 bases matching TRBD2. The J segment lost 4 bases and the V segment lost 0 bases, leaving 4 bases of the junction unmatched. CDR3 size: 15 residues. Germline CDR1 reads SGDLS; CDR2 reads YYNGEE.

The J gene is TRBJ1-6, the V gene TRBV4-1; D possibly corresponds to TRBD1 (5 bases). CDR3 length equals 15 residues. Per the germline V gene, CDR1 is MGHRA and CDR2 is YSYEKL. Trimming shortened V by 4 bases and J by 6 bases, and 13 bases separated the two germline ends. The CDR3 protein is CASSRIGAPNSPLHF. Here the CDR3 DNA reads TGCGCCAGCAGCCGGATAGGGGCCCCTAATTCACCCCTCCACTTT.

V usage is TRBV7-6 and J usage is TRBJ2-2, with D perhaps TRBD1 (6 bases). V was pared by 1 base and J by 5 bases, with 14 bases between. CDR1 is SGHVS and CDR2 is FNYEAQ in the germline V gene. The CDR3 is 16 amino acids. The CDR3 loop is CASSLGSRGGTGELFF. The CDR3 nucleotides are TGTGCCAGCAGCTTAGGGTCTAGAGGGGGTACCGGGGAGCTGTTTTTT.

The rearrangement joins TRBV2 to TRBJ1-1, with D perhaps matching TRBD1 (5 bases). The CDR3 extends over 13 amino acids. The V and J ends lost 7 bases and 4 bases respectively, with 13 bases between them. Germline lookup yields CDR1 SNHLY and CDR2 FYNNEI. Written as DNA, the CDR3 is TGTGCCAGCAAGACAGCCGGGGGCACTGAAGCTTTCTTT. As protein: CASKTAGGTEAFF.

The chain uses TRBV7-9 and TRBJ1-2; 7 nucleotides agree with TRBD1. Trimming removed 0 bases from V and 2 bases from J; junction bases left unmatched: 0. The length of the CDR3 is 14 residues. Per germline, CDR1 SEHNR and CDR2 FQNEAQ (reference sequence). CDR3 in amino acids: CASSLAGQNYGYTF. The CDR3, as DNA: TGTGCCAGCAGCTTAGCGGGACAGAACTATGGCTACACCTTC. The complete variable domain, with remaining parts taken from reference TRBV7-9 and TRBJ1-2, reads DTGVSQNPRHKITKRGQNVTFRCDPISEHNRLYWYRQTLGQGPEFLTYFQNEAQLEKSRLLSDRFSAERPKGSFSTLEIQRTEQGDSAMYLCASSLAGQNYGYTFGSGTRLTVV.

The J gene is TRBJ1-2, the V gene TRBV11-2; 7 bases align to TRBD1. This CDR3 comprises 14 residues. Germline V gives CDR1 SGHAT, CDR2 FQNNGV. V was pared by 1 base and J by 5 bases, with 4 bases of the junction left unmatched. The CDR3, as DNA: TGTGCCAGCAGCTTAGTAGCAGGGGGGTATGGCTACACCTTC. It is translated as CASSLVAGGYGYTF.

The CDR3 reads CASSTDGGLAEAFF. The CDR3 DNA sequence: TGTGCCAGCAGCACCGACGGGGGTCTCGCTGAAGCTTTCTTT. The chain employs TRBV7-2 and TRBJ1-1; perhaps TRBD1 as D (5 bases). Germline V gene sequence: CDR1 SGHTA, CDR2 FQGNSA. The germline V and J ends were trimmed by 5 bases and 6 bases, with 16 bases remaining between them. This CDR3 is built from 14 residues. The variable domain in full, with the rest retrieved from reference TRBV7-2 and TRBJ1-1, is GAGVSQSPSNKVTEKGKDVELRCDPISGHTALYWYRQSLGQGLEFLIYFQGNSAPDKSGLPSDRFSAERTGGSVSTLTIQRTQQEDSAVYLCASSTDGGLAEAFFGQGTRLTVV.

Only a few counts were recorded for this clone. This chain joins TRBV19 and TRBJ1-1, with D perhaps matching TRBD1 (6 bases). Germline V gene lookup returns CDR1 LNHDA and CDR2 SQIVND (reference sequence). The CDR3 contains 13 residues. Between the trimmed V and J ends, which lost 3 bases and 5 bases, there was a span of 10 bases. CDR3 DNA sequence: TGTGCCAGTAGTATTCCTCAGGGGACTGAAGCTTTCTTT. Protein: CASSIPQGTEAFF.

V is TRBV3-1 (or the pseudogene TRBV3-2) and J is TRBJ1-4; D possibly corresponds to TRBD1 (5 bases). Germline V gene sequence: CDR1 LGHDT, CDR2 YNNKEL (reference sequence). CDR3 length equals 12 residues. Trimming took 3 bases from V and 14 from J, leaving 13 bases between them. CDR3 bases: TGTGCCAGCAGCCACCGTCCTGGGGGGCTGTTTTTT. This gives the protein CASSHRPGGLFF.

The J gene is TRBJ1-2, the V gene TRBV5-8; TRBD1 agrees at 8 bases. The CDR3 length is 15 residues. The germline V gene has CDR1 SGHTS and CDR2 YDEGEE. V was clipped by 2 bases and J by 5 bases; unmatched bases: 8. The CDR3 sequence is CASSFEGQVLYGYTF. The DNA of the CDR3 is TGTGCCAGCAGCTTCGAGGGACAGGTACTTTATGGCTACACCTTC.

The chain employs TRBV11-2 and TRBJ2-5, with a possible D match to TRBD1 (5 bases). The CDR3 length is 13 residues. The germline V gene has CDR1 SGHAT and CDR2 FQNNGV. V was trimmed by 1 base and J by 5 bases, leaving 8 bases between them. The CDR3 nucleotides are TGTGCCAGCAGCTTAGGTGGGGCCGAGACCCAGTACTTC. Amino acids: CASSLGGAETQYF.